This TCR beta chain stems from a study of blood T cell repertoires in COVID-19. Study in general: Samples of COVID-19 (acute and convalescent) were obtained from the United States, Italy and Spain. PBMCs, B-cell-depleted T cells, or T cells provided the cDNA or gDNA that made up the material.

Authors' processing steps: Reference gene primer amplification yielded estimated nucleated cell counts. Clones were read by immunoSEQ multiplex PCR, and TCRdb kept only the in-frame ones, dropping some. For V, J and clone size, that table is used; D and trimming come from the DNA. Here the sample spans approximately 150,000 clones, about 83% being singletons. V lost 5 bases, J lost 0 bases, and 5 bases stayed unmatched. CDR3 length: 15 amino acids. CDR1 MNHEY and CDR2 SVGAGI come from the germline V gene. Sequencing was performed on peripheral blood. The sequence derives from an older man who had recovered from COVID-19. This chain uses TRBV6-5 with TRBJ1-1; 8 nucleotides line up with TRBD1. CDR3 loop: CASSTGQGVNTEAFF. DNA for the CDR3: TGTGCCAGCAGTACCGGACAGGGAGTGAACACTGAAGCTTTCTTT.